Sequencing of this T cell receptor beta chain was carried out in a study of cytomegalovirus exposure and HLA in healthy donors. The CDR3 is 14 residues long. Trimming cost V 5 bases and J 3 bases, with 12 bases left between them. In germline, CDR1 is MNHEY, CDR2 SMNVEV (reference sequence). PCR used 60 Vbeta primers and 13 Jbeta primers. Libraries were prepared by immunoSEQ multiplex PCR; TCRdb keeps only in-frame clonotypes and omits some of them. This sample yields approximately 87,000 clones, of which just under 85% are seen a single time; 5.6% belongs to the top ten. Overall study results and limits: Some V segments, TRBV6-2 and TRBV6-3 among them, were indistinguishable and were therefore excluded.

Turning to this clone: The antigen remains unidentified.

Sequencing input: PBMCs. The rearrangement uses TRBV27 and TRBJ2-3; tentative D call: TRBD2 (7 bases). This TCR was recovered from a woman younger than 30 in good health and CMV-seropositive. The chain's CDR3 is CASSGLGGTDTQYF. The CDR3 DNA is TGTGCCAGCAGTGGACTAGGGGGGACAGATACGCAGTATTTT.